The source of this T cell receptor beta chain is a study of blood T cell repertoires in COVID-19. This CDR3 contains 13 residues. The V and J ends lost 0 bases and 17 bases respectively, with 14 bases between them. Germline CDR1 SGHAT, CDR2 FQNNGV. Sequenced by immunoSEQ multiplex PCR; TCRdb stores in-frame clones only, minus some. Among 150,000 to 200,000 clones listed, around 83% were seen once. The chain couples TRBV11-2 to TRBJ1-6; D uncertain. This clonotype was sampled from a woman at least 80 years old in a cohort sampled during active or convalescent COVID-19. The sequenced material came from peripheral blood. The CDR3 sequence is CASSLEGSTTIHF. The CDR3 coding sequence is TGTGCCAGCAGCTTAGAGGGCAGTACCACAATCCACTTT.